Below, 22 T cell receptor beta chains from the same sample are listed, as sequenced in a study of blood T cell repertoires in COVID-19. The protocol was immunoSEQ multiplex PCR, while the TCRdb copy is restricted to in-frame clones and leaves out a portion. The sample lists tens of thousands of clones, roughly nine tenths occurring once. Sequences were obtained from peripheral blood. The source is a man aged 60-69 years with COVID-19, enrolled during active disease.

The chain employs TRBV5-4 and TRBJ2-5; 7 bases match TRBD2. The V gene end was trimmed by 1 base and the J gene end by 4 bases; junction bases not matched to a gene: 10. The CDR3 totals 16 residues. Germline CDR1 SGHNT, CDR2 YYREEE (reference sequence). In DNA, the CDR3 is TGTGCCAGCAGCTTGTTCGTGGGGGGGGAGGCAGAGACCCAGTACTTC. Its protein is CASSLFVGGEAETQYF.

This chain links TRBV7-3 with TRBJ2-5; D ambiguous. Trimming took 5 bases from V and 4 from J, leaving 8 bases between them. CDR3 length: 12 amino acids. Germline V lookup: CDR1 SGHTA, CDR2 FQGTGA. This CDR3 is CASSRPGETQYF. The CDR3 DNA reads TGTGCCAGCAGCCGTCCGGGAGAGACCCAGTACTTC.

The rearrangement links TRBV30 to TRBJ1-6; D gene uncertain. V shed 3 bases and J shed 3 bases, with 9 bases lying between them. The germline CDR1 and CDR2 sequences are GTSNPN and SVGIG (reference sequence). The CDR3 is made up of 14 amino acids. The CDR3 region is CAWRKNSYNSPLHF. The CDR3 nucleotides read TGTGCCTGGAGGAAGAACAGCTATAATTCACCCCTCCACTTT.

This chain joins TRBV10-3 and TRBJ1-2, with D hard to call. V lost 5 bases, J lost 8 bases, and 21 bases lay in between. The germline CDR1 and CDR2 sequences are ENHRY and SYGVKD. This CDR3 region has 15 residues. The CDR3 region is CAISIVPGTSRGYTF. DNA for the CDR3: TGTGCCATCAGTATCGTCCCAGGCACATCCCGGGGCTACACCTTC.

V usage is TRBV18 and J usage is TRBJ2-3, with 9 bases identical to TRBD2. The CDR3 has 16 residues. V was clipped by 6 bases and J by 4 bases; unmatched bases: 11. The germline gives CDR1 KGHSH, CDR2 LQKENI. CDR3 amino acids: CASSPGGSGGPDTQYF. The CDR3 DNA sequence: TGTGCCAGCTCCCCAGGTGGAAGCGGGGGGCCAGATACGCAGTATTTT. Full variable domain (missing parts from reference TRBV18 and TRBJ2-3): NAGVMQNPRHLVRRRGQEARLRCSPMKGHSHVYWYRQLPEEGLKFMVYLQKENIIDESGMPKERFSAEFPKEGPSILRIQQVVRGDSAAYFCASSPGGSGGPDTQYFGPGTRLTVL.

This CDR3 reads CASSLVGGADGYTF. CDR3 bases: TGTGCCAGCAGCTTAGTAGGGGGGGCAGATGGCTACACCTTC. The chain links TRBV7-6 to TRBJ1-2; D is perhaps TRBD1 (6 bases). The V end lost 1 base, the J end lost 6 bases, and 12 bases lay between the germline ends. CDR3 length: 14 residues. Germline V lookup: CDR1 SGHVS, CDR2 FNYEAQ.

The J gene is TRBJ1-4, the V gene TRBV9; D is unclear. The ends were cut back, 3 bases at V and 6 bases at J, with 9 bases in the middle. This CDR3 is built from 13 residues. The germline V gene encodes CDR1 SGDLS and CDR2 YYNGEE. In nucleotides, the CDR3 is TGTGCCAGCAGCGCCCAGGTACATGAAAAACTGTTTTTT. Translation: CASSAQVHEKLFF.

This clone was recorded a few times. The rearrangement joins TRBV2 to TRBJ1-5, with D possibly matching TRBD1 (6 bases). CDR3 size: 15 residues. Trimming took off 6 bases at V and 0 bases at J, with 12 bases between the two ends. Per the germline V gene, CDR1 is SNHLY and CDR2 is FYNNEI. DNA of the CDR3: TGTGCCAGCAGGCCTGACAGGAATAGCAATCAGCCCCAGCATTTT. Protein: CASRPDRNSNQPQHF.

The chain employs TRBV18 and TRBJ1-2; TRBD1 agrees at 7 bases. The CDR3 extends over 14 amino acids. CDR1 and CDR2 from the germline V gene are KGHSH and LQKENI. V shed 0 bases, J shed 2 bases, and the junction held 0 bases outside the gene matches. CDR3 sequence reads: CASSPPGQNYGYTF. CDR3 nucleotide sequence: TGTGCCAGCTCACCACCGGGACAGAACTATGGCTACACCTTC. Together with reference TRBV18 and TRBJ1-2, the CDR3 gives the full variable domain: NAGVMQNPRHLVRRRGQEARLRCSPMKGHSHVYWYRQLPEEGLKFMVYLQKENIIDESGMPKERFSAEFPKEGPSILRIQQVVRGDSAAYFCASSPPGQNYGYTFGSGTRLTVV.

This sequence joins TRBV5-4 and TRBJ1-6; 7 bases map to TRBD1. This CDR3 is built from 14 residues. Trimming took 8 bases from V and 7 from J; bases not matched to a gene: 9. Germline V gene sequence: CDR1 SGHNT, CDR2 YYREEE (reference sequence). The CDR3 sequence: CASAFTGENSPLHF. In nucleotides, the CDR3 is TGTGCCAGTGCATTTACAGGGGAGAATTCACCCCTCCACTTT.

V is TRBV3-1 (or the pseudogene TRBV3-2) and J is TRBJ2-3; possible D gene TRBD2, 6 bases. The CDR3 spans 15 residues. The germline CDR1 and CDR2 sequences are LGHDT and YNNKEL (reference sequence). Trimming pared 3 bases from V and 4 bases from J, leaving 14 bases between. The CDR3 reads CASSQSFGTPDTQYF. The DNA for the CDR3 is TGTGCCAGCAGCCAGTCTTTCGGGACTCCAGATACGCAGTATTTT.

This clone showed up just once. The V gene is TRBV28, the J gene TRBJ1-3, with D unclear. V shed 3 bases and J shed 8 bases, with 5 bases lying between them. The germline V gene encodes CDR1 MDHEN and CDR2 SYDVKM. This CDR3 spans 11 amino acids. The CDR3 loop is CASSFLHTIYF. In DNA form, the CDR3 reads TGTGCCAGCAGTTTTCTCCACACCATATATTTT.

The V call is TRBV6-4, the J call TRBJ1-1, with D tentatively TRBD1 (6 bases). The CDR3 is 14 amino acids. Germline CDR1 is MRHNA and CDR2 is SNTAGT. The germline V and J ends were trimmed by 2 bases and 1 base, with 8 bases remaining between them. This CDR3 reads CASSDGQPNTEAFF. The CDR3 bases are TGTGCCAGCAGTGACGGACAGCCGAACACTGAAGCTTTCTTT.

The rearrangement joins TRBV11-2 to TRBJ1-4, with a tentative D call TRBD1 (6 bases). From germline, CDR1 is SGHAT and CDR2 FQNNGV. Trimming pared 5 bases from V and 3 bases from J, leaving 16 bases between. CDR3 length: 16 amino acids. CDR3 nucleotides: TGTGCCAGCAGCGCCCGACAGGTTGGTGCTAATGAAAAACTGTTTTTT. Its translation is CASSARQVGANEKLFF.

The chain carries TRBV7-2 and TRBJ2-7; D is perhaps TRBD1 (5 bases). The CDR3 is 15 residues long. V was clipped by 0 bases and J by 3 bases, with 12 bases between them. CDR1 SGHTA and CDR2 FQGNSA come from the germline V gene. The CDR3 loop is CASSLAQSGNYEQYF. CDR3 coding DNA: TGTGCCAGCAGCTTAGCGCAGTCAGGGAACTACGAGCAGTACTTC.

The chain employs TRBV5-1 and TRBJ2-3; 7 bases are shared with TRBD2. CDR3 length: 17 residues. CDR1 and CDR2 from the germline V gene are SGHRS and YFSETQ. Trimming took 0 bases from V and 5 from J; bases not matched to a gene: 12. CDR3 DNA sequence: TGCGCCAGCAGCTTGGAGGTAGCGGCGGGGGTTGGAGATACGCAGTATTTT. It encodes CASSLEVAAGVGDTQYF.

V is TRBV29-1 and J is TRBJ2-1, with D perhaps matching TRBD1 (5 bases). This CDR3 region has 13 residues. CDR1 SQVTM and CDR2 ANQGSEA come from the germline V gene. Trimming stripped 4 bases from V and 3 bases from J, with 10 bases between. The CDR3 spells CSVGADSYNEQFF. CDR3 nucleotide sequence: TGCAGCGTTGGGGCCGACAGCTACAATGAGCAGTTCTTC.

The CDR3 region has the DNA TGTGCCAGCAGCCGGGACAGTTATGGCTACACCTTC. Protein product: CASSRDSYGYTF. This chain uses TRBV5-4 with TRBJ1-2; 7 bases fit TRBD1. This CDR3 comprises 12 residues. Germline CDR1 SGHNT, CDR2 YYREEE (reference sequence). V was clipped by 4 bases and J by 5 bases; unmatched bases: 2.

The chain is built from TRBV5-1 and TRBJ2-2; TRBD2 aligns across 8 bases. Germline CDR1 SGHRS, CDR2 YFSETQ. V dropped 0 bases and J dropped 3; count of bases not matched to a gene: 13. The CDR3 length is 19 residues. CDR3 sequence (DNA): TGCGCCAGCAGCTTGGGAGTTATGAGCGGGAGTCTTGACACCGGGGAGCTGTTTTTT. Protein sequence: CASSLGVMSGSLDTGELFF. The full variable domain, its missing parts supplied by reference TRBV5-1 and TRBJ2-2, is KAGVTQTPRYLIKTRGQQVTLSCSPISGHRSVSWYQQTPGQGLQFLFEYFSETQRNKGNFPGRFSGRQFSNSRSEMNVSTLELGDSALYLCASSLGVMSGSLDTGELFFGEGSRLTVL.

This clone is a singleton in its sample. The CDR3 spells CASSSFGTSGGGDTQYF. Here the CDR3 DNA reads TGTGCCAGCAGCTCATTCGGGACTAGCGGAGGGGGAGATACGCAGTATTTT. V is TRBV11-2 and J is TRBJ2-3; the match to TRBD2 covers 11 bases. CDR3 size: 17 residues. V lost 4 bases and J lost 5; bases outside the gene matches: 11. In germline, CDR1 is SGHAT, CDR2 FQNNGV.

This clone has only one observation. The chain links TRBV12-5 to TRBJ2-7, with a possible D match to TRBD2 (5 bases). V shed 5 bases and J shed 0 bases, with 14 bases lying between them. Germline-derived CDR1 and CDR2 are LGHNT and FRNRAP. This CDR3 spans 15 amino acids. The CDR3 spells CASGQTGIPSYEQYF. The DNA of the CDR3 is TGTGCTAGTGGTCAGACGGGGATTCCCTCCTACGAGCAGTACTTC.

V usage is TRBV19 and J usage is TRBJ2-4; TRBD2 is a possible D gene (6 bases). This CDR3 is 15 amino acids long. Germline lookup yields CDR1 LNHDA and CDR2 SQIVND (reference sequence). V was trimmed by 6 bases and J by 6 bases, leaving 18 bases between them. This CDR3 reads CASSPLRRGVNIQYF. CDR3 nucleotides: TGTGCCAGTAGCCCTCTCCGGCGGGGAGTAAACATTCAGTACTTC.